Given below is one TCR beta chain in context. Its cognate antigen is unknown. Trimming pared 0 bases from V and 5 bases from J, leaving 8 bases between. The germline gives CDR1 SGHDT, CDR2 YYEEEE. The CDR3 sequence is 13 residues long. TCRdb's table, derived via immunoSEQ multiplex PCR, lists solely in-frame clones and lacks some. The repertoire holds 65,000 to 80,000 clones, roughly nine tenths seen once, with approximately 0.32% in the top ten. This sample stems from a study of OX40 agonist ivuxolimab in advanced cancers. Study background: An agonistic human IgG2 monoclonal antibody against OX40 (CD134) was given.

Blood specimens came from baseline, cycle 4 day 1, and cycle 7 day 1. Whole-study findings and limits: The average count of expanded clones was higher among CD8+ T cells than among CD4+.

This sequence was found in an adult with an advanced solid tumor such as melanoma, head and neck, liver or kidney cancer. The rearrangement uses TRBV5-6 and TRBJ1-2; D unresolved. Sequenced material: CD4+ or CD8+ T cells sorted from blood, taken in a trial of the OX40 agonist ivuxolimab. The CDR3 DNA follows: TGTGCCAGCAGCTTGGGTACAATTTATGGCTACACCTTC. It specifies CASSLGTIYGYTF. Variable domain in full (rest from reference TRBV5-6 and TRBJ1-2): DAGVTQSPTHLIKTRGQQVTLRCSPKSGHDTVSWYQQALGQGPQFIFQYYEEEERQRGNFPDRFSGHQFPNYSSELNVNALLLGDSALYLCASSLGTIYGYTFGSGTRLTVV.